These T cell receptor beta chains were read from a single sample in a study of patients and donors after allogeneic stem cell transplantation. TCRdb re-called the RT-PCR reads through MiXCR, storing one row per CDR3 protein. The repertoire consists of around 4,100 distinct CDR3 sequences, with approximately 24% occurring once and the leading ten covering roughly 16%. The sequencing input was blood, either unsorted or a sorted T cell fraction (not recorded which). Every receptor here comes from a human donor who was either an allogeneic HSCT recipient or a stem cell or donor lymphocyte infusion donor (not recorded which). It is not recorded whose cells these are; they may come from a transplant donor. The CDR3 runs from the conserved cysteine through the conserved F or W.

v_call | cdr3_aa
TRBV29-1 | CSVVNPGTDYWSYEQYF
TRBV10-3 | CAISEAGSGNTIYF
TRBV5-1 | CASSVGRSYNEQFF
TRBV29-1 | CSVGEDFSGELFF
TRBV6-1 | CASREYNSPLHF
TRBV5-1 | CASSLADRDGYTF
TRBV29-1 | CSVKTGTAGNIQYF
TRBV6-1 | CASSLGQGLGQPQHF
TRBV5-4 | CASSLMTSSQIYEQYF
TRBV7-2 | CASSLGTEYNEQFF
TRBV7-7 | CASSSGAGGTDTQYF
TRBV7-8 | CASSLRGSGNTIYF
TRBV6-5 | CASARGVDTEAFF
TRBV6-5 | CASSSTWTRQETQYF
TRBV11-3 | CASSLSGDNEQFF
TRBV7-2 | CASSLSFSGEAFF
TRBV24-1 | CASQAGQGLGEQYF
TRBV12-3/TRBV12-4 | CASSIGPPGSIQYF
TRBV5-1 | CASSFAGSSRNTEAFF
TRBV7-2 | CASSLSGQPDYEQYF
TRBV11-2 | CASSLVRLAVPSAYNEQFF
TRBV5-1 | CASSLGLSWGQFF
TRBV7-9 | CASSAAGTGAFF
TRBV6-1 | CASSEAWGRGDQPQHF
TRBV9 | CASSAAGTGTEAFF
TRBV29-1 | CSVVGDFGYTF
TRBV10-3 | CAISDRETQPQHF
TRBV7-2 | CASSLLAAISTDTQYF
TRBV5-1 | CASSLGQQNYGYTF
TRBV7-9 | CASSINRNEQFF
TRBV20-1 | CSANSRGQGARSPLHF
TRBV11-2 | CASSLDASGANVLTF
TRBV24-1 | CATSPQGTDEQFF
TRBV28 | CASTLGGAEAFF
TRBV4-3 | CASSQDFSAYNEQFF
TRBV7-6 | CASSLNQGGEKLFF
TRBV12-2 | CASRSPHYAGRGGNQPQHF
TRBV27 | CASSFVAGGHEQFF
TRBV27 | CASSLGTDSTGELFF
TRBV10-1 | CASSRGTGLNTGELFF